The rows below give T cell receptor beta chains drawn from one sample of a study of PD-L1 blockade in urothelial cancer. Method: immunoSEQ multiplex PCR; TCRdb's copy keeps in-frame clones and lacks some. The repertoire holds about 35,000 clones, with 82% as singletons. The sample in question was PBMCs, obtained around atezolizumab (anti-PD-L1) treatment. The source of these receptors is a man aged 70-80 years with urothelial cancer. Both conserved end residues are part of each CDR3. D genes are given only for firm matches. Size is omitted from some rows. Given values are once, few, many or a class for expanded clones.

TRBD1	.	TRBJ2-2	TRBV7-3	CASSQQGAGGELFF	TGTGCCAGCAGCCAGCAGGGGGCTGGCGGGGAGCTGTTTTTT
TRBD1	.	TRBJ1-6	TRBV7-2	CASSWDSYSPLHF	TGTGCCAGCAGCTGGGACAGCTATTCACCCCTCCACTTT
.	.	TRBJ1-4	TRBV11-2	CASSPQGYEKLFF	TGTGCCAGCAGCCCCCAGGGATATGAAAAACTGTTTTTT
.	.	TRBJ1-6	TRBV7-9	CASSLAGGNSPLHF	TGTGCCAGCAGCTTAGCAGGGGGTAATTCACCCCTCCACTTT
.	.	TRBJ2-4	TRBV5-6	CASSWRGTNIQYF	TGTGCCAGCAGCTGGCGGGGCACAAACATTCAGTACTTC
TRBD1	.	TRBJ1-1	TRBV14	CASSPTGVDTEAFF	TGTGCCAGCAGCCCGACAGGGGTAGACACTGAAGCTTTCTTT
TRBD1	.	TRBJ2-2	TRBV6-1	CASSGSIGTGYTGELFF	TGTGCCAGCAGTGGATCGATCGGGACAGGATACACCGGGGAGCTGTTTTTT
TRBD1	.	TRBJ2-1	TRBV19	CASSVLPGQVPSSSYNEQFF	TGTGCCAGTAGTGTACTACCGGGACAGGTTCCCTCCAGCTCCTACAATGAGCAGTTCTTC
.	.	TRBJ1-5	TRBV4-3	CASSQELNRIDQPQHF	TGCGCCAGCAGCCAAGAGCTGAACAGGATCGATCAGCCCCAGCATTTT
TRBD2	.	TRBJ2-1	TRBV4-2	CASSAPTSGRHEQFF	TGTGCCAGCAGCGCCCCGACTAGCGGGAGACATGAGCAGTTCTTC
TRBD1	.	TRBJ2-5	TRBV7-2	CASSLGRGPETQYF	TGTGCCAGCAGCTTAGGTAGGGGGCCGGAGACCCAGTACTTC
TRBD1	.	TRBJ2-7	TRBV6-4	CASRPDRGLKQYF	TGTGCCAGCAGGCCGGACAGGGGGCTAAAACAGTACTTC
TRBD1	.	TRBJ1-6	TRBV5-8	CASSLGDSLGRSPLHF	TGTGCCAGCAGCTTAGGGGACAGCCTTGGGCGATCACCCCTCCACTTT
.	.	TRBJ2-7	TRBV7-2	CASSFMGARMEQYF	TGTGCCAGCAGCTTTATGGGGGCTCGTATGGAGCAGTACTTC
.	.	TRBJ2-5	TRBV5-1	CASSLGSRETQYF	TGCGCCAGCAGCTTGGGGTCCCGGGAGACCCAGTACTTC
.	once	TRBJ2-3	TRBV19	CASSKIRTESTDTQYF	TGTGCCAGTAGTAAAATTCGAACAGAAAGCACAGATACGCAGTATTTT
.	.	TRBJ1-5	TRBV28	CASSPAGSERGQHF	TGTGCCAGCAGTCCTGCAGGATCCGAAAGGGGCCAGCATTTT
TRBD2	.	TRBJ2-1	TRBV4-3	CASSGRLAANEQFF	TGCGCCAGCAGCGGGAGACTAGCGGCCAATGAGCAGTTCTTC
TRBD1	few	TRBJ1-5	TRBV30	CAWGQAGQPQHF	TGTGCCTGGGGACAGGCGGGCCAGCCCCAGCATTTT
TRBD2	.	TRBJ2-1	TRBV29-1	CSVSWTSGVHNEQFF	TGCAGCGTTTCTTGGACTAGCGGAGTCCACAATGAGCAGTTCTTC
.	.	TRBJ1-4	TRBV2	CASSDPGQGGEKLFF	TGTGCCAGCAGTGATCCCGGTCAGGGAGGAGAAAAACTGTTTTTT
.	once	TRBJ2-1	TRBV5-1	CASSLAMGLEQFF	TGCGCCAGCAGCTTGGCCATGGGCCTTGAGCAGTTCTTC
TRBD1	.	TRBJ1-1	TRBV7-8	CASSLRTGMNTEAFF	TGTGCCAGCAGCTTGCGGACAGGGATGAACACTGAAGCTTTCTTT
.	.	TRBJ2-3	TRBV19	CASSIRQAVTDTQYF	TGTGCCAGTAGTATCCGACAGGCTGTCACAGATACGCAGTATTTT
.	.	TRBJ1-4	TRBV7-2	CASSLASAGGPNEKLFF	TGTGCCAGCAGCTTAGCCTCGGCCGGGGGTCCGAATGAAAAACTGTTTTTT
.	.	TRBJ2-1	TRBV12-5	CASGWGGGGRNNEQFF	TGTGCTAGTGGTTGGGGAGGGGGAGGGAGGAACAATGAGCAGTTCTTC
.	.	TRBJ1-5	TRBV28	CASTRGQIGNQPQHF	TGTGCCAGCACCCGAGGCCAGATTGGGAATCAGCCCCAGCATTTT
.	.	TRBJ1-2	TRBV6-1	CASSETHLGTNTF	TGTGCCAGCAGTGAAACCCATCTGGGGACAAACACCTTC
.	once	TRBJ1-2	TRBV18	CASSPETESYTF	TGTGCCAGCTCGCCGGAGACGGAATCCTACACCTTC
.	few	TRBJ2-7	TRBV4-3	CASSHGQGEQYF	TGCGCCAGCAGCCACGGACAAGGCGAGCAGTACTTC
TRBD1	.	TRBJ2-1	TRBV5-4	CASSLPGQGDYNEQFF	TGTGCCAGCAGCCTTCCGGGACAGGGGGATTACAATGAGCAGTTCTTC
.	.	TRBJ2-2	TRBV18	CASSPGSSGELFF	TGTGCCAGCTCACCTGGGAGCTCCGGGGAGCTGTTTTTT
TRBD1	once	TRBJ1-2	TRBV19	CASSLQGRRLYTF	TGTGCCAGTAGTCTACAGGGGAGAAGGCTCTACACCTTC
.	.	TRBJ2-7	TRBV7-9	CASSLPGLSYEQYF	TGTGCCAGCAGCCTCCCGGGACTCTCCTACGAGCAGTACTTC
.	.	TRBJ2-1	TRBV12-5	CASGLGRGLADEQFF	TGTGCTAGTGGTTTGGGCAGGGGGCTAGCGGATGAGCAGTTCTTC
.	.	TRBJ1-1	TRBV6-5	CASTSTRLNTEAFF	TGTGCCAGCACCTCCACTAGATTGAACACTGAAGCTTTCTTT
TRBD1	.	TRBJ1-1	TRBV19	CASSVTGEWNEAFF	TGTGCCAGTAGTGTGACAGGGGAGTGGAATGAAGCTTTCTTT
.	.	TRBJ2-3	TRBV7-9	CASSLRPTRAPDTQYF	TGTGCCAGCAGCTTAAGGCCTACTAGAGCCCCAGATACGCAGTATTTT
TRBD2	.	TRBJ2-3	TRBV4-2	CASSQEGLAKHTQYF	TGTGCCAGCAGCCAAGAGGGACTAGCTAAACATACGCAGTATTTT
TRBD1	few	TRBJ2-1	TRBV2	CASTGTGKSEQFF	TGTGCCAGCACCGGGACAGGGAAGAGTGAGCAGTTCTTC
.	.	TRBJ2-7	TRBV19	CASKGATYEQYF	TGTGCCAGTAAAGGAGCGACCTACGAGCAGTACTTC
.	.	TRBJ2-1	TRBV6-1	CASSPHRSSYNEQFF	TGTGCCAGCAGTCCCCACAGGTCGTCATACAATGAGCAGTTCTTC
.	.	TRBJ2-1	TRBV7-3	CASSLRVPNEQFF	TGTGCCAGCAGCTTAAGAGTGCCCAATGAGCAGTTCTTC
TRBD1	.	TRBJ2-7	TRBV19	CASSMRGRVNEQYF	TGTGCCAGTAGTATGAGGGGGCGCGTCAACGAGCAGTACTTC
TRBD1	once	TRBJ1-1	TRBV7-8	CASSLAGRGRGNTEAFF	TGTGCCAGCAGCTTAGCCGGAAGGGGGCGAGGGAACACTGAAGCTTTCTTT
TRBD1	few	TRBJ1-3	TRBV30	CAWSSGGTGNTIYF	TGTGCCTGGAGTTCAGGGGGAACTGGAAACACCATATATTTT
TRBD1	.	TRBJ1-2	TRBV5-4	CASRDRGQYGYTF	TGTGCCAGCAGGGACAGGGGGCAGTATGGCTACACCTTC
.	.	TRBJ1-3	TRBV6-5	CASSIQTSSGNTIYF	TGTGCCAGCAGCATACAGACCAGCTCTGGAAACACCATATATTTT
.	.	TRBJ2-5	TRBV6-6	CASSYSDGLGTQYF	TGTGCCAGCAGTTACTCGGATGGCCTAGGGACCCAGTACTTC
.	.	TRBJ1-2	TRBV4-3	CASSQEGVRFFGYTF	TGCGCCAGCAGCCAAGAGGGCGTCCGCTTTTTCGGCTACACCTTC
TRBD1	.	TRBJ1-4	TRBV4-3	CASSQETGSSTNEKLFF	TGCGCCAGCAGCCAAGAGACAGGGTCCTCTACTAATGAAAAACTGTTTTTT
.	.	TRBJ2-1	TRBV5-4	CASSLDAESSYNEQFF	TGTGCCAGCAGCTTGGATGCGGAGAGCTCCTACAATGAGCAGTTCTTC
.	.	TRBJ2-7	TRBV9	CASSVGGTAYEQYF	TGTGCCAGCAGCGTAGGCGGGACCGCATACGAGCAGTACTTC
TRBD2	once	TRBJ2-3	TRBV27	CASSPPGYAGLAGLGPTDTQYF	TGTGCCAGCAGCCCCCCCGGCTACGCGGGACTAGCGGGATTGGGTCCCACAGATACGCAGTATTTT
.	.	TRBJ2-7	TRBV29-1	CSVPRGGEQYF	TGCAGCGTACCCCGGGGTGGCGAGCAGTACTTC
.	.	TRBJ2-7	TRBV4-1	CASSQLDQVPHEQYF	TGCGCCAGCAGCCAGTTAGATCAAGTCCCCCACGAGCAGTACTTC
TRBD1	.	TRBJ1-1	TRBV7-2	CASSLETGRNTEAFF	TGTGCCAGCAGCTTAGAGACAGGGCGGAACACTGAAGCTTTCTTT